The 22 T cell receptor beta chains presented below share a single source sample, sequenced in a study of T-cell reconstitution after alpha-beta-depleted transplantation in children. Unique molecular identifiers were incorporated when the TCRbeta library was constructed. TCRdb fed the PCR reads into MiXCR, producing one record per CDR3 protein. The table shows 600,000 or so distinct CDR3 sequences, with around 23% occurring only once. Sequenced here: PBMCs, mostly from graft donor cells, sampled 360 days after TCRalphabeta/CD19-depleted stem cell transplant. These receptors were obtained from a boy under two years old who had a stem cell transplant for acute myeloid leukemia, so the T cells may come from the graft donor.

This rearrangement joins TRBV12-3 or TRBV12-4 to TRBJ1-2; D ambiguous. V dropped 6 bases and J dropped 4 bases, with 15 bases sitting between them. The CDR3 is 14 amino acids. The CDR3 loop reads CASSLFSYGYGYTF. CDR3 sequence (DNA): TGTGCCAGCAGCCTTTTTAGCTATGGCTATGGCTACACCTTC.

This clonotype was counted ten times or more. This rearrangement joins TRBV12-3 or TRBV12-4 to TRBJ2-3; D might be TRBD2 (7 bases). There are 15 residues in the CDR3. V lost 3 bases and J lost 4, with 14 bases in between. The CDR3 DNA is TGTGCCAGCAGTTTTTCGGGGGGCGGCGCAGATACGCAGTATTTT. This gives the protein CASSFSGGGADTQYF.

There are many counts of this clonotype. The chain combines TRBV21-1 with TRBJ1-2; no check of the table's D call, TRBD1, against the DNA was made. TRBV21-1 is a pseudogene segment. The CDR3 has 17 residues. The CDR3 DNA reads TGTGCCAGCAGAGAGGGACAGGAGGGCGAGGCGGACTATGGCTACACCTTC. Translating it yields CASREGQEGEADYGYTF.

This clonotype has at least ten counts. V usage is TRBV20-1 and J usage is TRBJ1-2; D may be TRBD1 (5 bases). Trimming shortened V by 3 bases and J by 3 bases, and 11 bases separated the two germline ends. The CDR3 has 13 amino acids. Germline CDR1 and CDR2: DFQATT and SNEGSKA (reference sequence). The chain's CDR3 is CSASPLQDYGYTF. CDR3 in DNA: TGCAGTGCTAGCCCACTACAGGACTATGGCTACACCTTC.

The V and J genes are TRBV5-1 and TRBJ2-1; no definite D call. V gave up 3 bases and J gave up 6 bases, with 25 bases separating them. Germline V gene data show CDR1 as SGHRS and CDR2 as YFSETQ. The CDR3 runs to 18 residues. The CDR3 nucleotides read TGCGCCAGCAGCTCTCCCCGACCCCCACTCCCGTGGGGCAATGAGCAGTTCTTC. It specifies CASSSPRPPLPWGNEQFF.

This clonotype was counted many times. The chain is built from TRBV9 and TRBJ1-1; no clear D. Trimming left V 0 bases short and J 0 bases short, with 6 bases between. In germline, CDR1 is SGDLS, CDR2 YYNGEE. The CDR3 has 14 residues. CDR3 residues: CASSVAVMNTEAFF. The CDR3 bases are TGTGCCAGCAGCGTAGCAGTAATGAACACTGAAGCTTTCTTT.

This clonotype has a handful of counts. The CDR3 loop reads CASSWDSENIQYF. The CDR3 bases are TGCGCCAGCAGCTGGGACAGCGAAAACATTCAGTACTTC. The rearrangement joins TRBV5-1 to TRBJ2-4; 7 bases are shared with TRBD1. V was pared by 3 bases and J by 5 bases, with 2 bases of the junction left unmatched. Germline CDR1 SGHRS, CDR2 YFSETQ. This CDR3 is 13 amino acids long.

This clonotype appeared a few times. The chain recombines TRBV12-3 or TRBV12-4 with TRBJ1-1; D might be TRBD1 (5 bases). Trimming pared 4 bases from V and 6 bases from J, leaving 24 bases between. CDR3 length: 17 amino acids. CDR3 DNA sequence: TGTGCCAGCAGTTCCCTAACATTTGGGGGGAAGCGGTCTGAAGCTTTCTTT. Encoded protein: CASSSLTFGGKRSEAFF.

CDR3 region: CSARDPGGNTGELFF. CDR3 DNA sequence: TGCAGTGCTAGAGATCCGGGGGGGAACACCGGGGAGCTGTTTTTT. The gene calls are TRBV20-1 and TRBJ2-2; 7 nucleotides align to TRBD2. This CDR3 comprises 15 residues. The V gene's germline CDR1 is DFQATT and CDR2 SNEGSKA (reference sequence). Trimming cost V 0 bases and J 1 base; bases outside gene matches: 2.

This chain joins TRBV5-1 and TRBJ2-3; TRBD1 matches 9 bases. V was pared by 0 bases and J by 1 base, with 3 bases of the junction left unmatched. Germline V gene data show CDR1 as SGHRS and CDR2 as YFSETQ. The CDR3 totals 16 residues. The CDR3 here is CASSLGTGVGTDTQYF. The DNA for the CDR3 is TGCGCCAGCAGCTTGGGGACAGGGGTAGGCACAGATACGCAGTATTTT. The full variable domain, its missing parts supplied by reference TRBV5-1 and TRBJ2-3, is KAGVTQTPRYLIKTRGQQVTLSCSPISGHRSVSWYQQTPGQGLQFLFEYFSETQRNKGNFPGRFSGRQFSNSRSEMNVSTLELGDSALYLCASSLGTGVGTDTQYFGPGTRLTVL.

This clonotype was detected only a few times. The V and J genes are TRBV20-1 and TRBJ2-5; tentative D call: TRBD2 (5 bases). Germline CDR1 reads DFQATT; CDR2 reads SNEGSKA (reference sequence). Trimming removed 1 base at V and 5 bases at J, with 11 bases between. This CDR3 has 13 amino acids. The CDR3 is CSARATGWETQYF. The CDR3 DNA reads as TGCAGTGCTAGAGCAACGGGGTGGGAGACCCAGTACTTC.

This clonotype has only a few counts. The chain has TRBV7-2 and TRBJ2-1; 7 positions match TRBD2. The germline V gene encodes CDR1 SGHTA and CDR2 FQGNSA. V was clipped by 3 bases and J by 4 bases; unmatched bases: 9. CDR3 length equals 16 residues. CDR3 DNA sequence: TGTGCCAGCAGCTTTGACGCGGGGGTGAGGTACAATGAGCAGTTCTTC. Amino acid sequence: CASSFDAGVRYNEQFF.

This clonotype was seen at least ten times. The CDR3 region is CASSLTGGRPYSTDTQYF. The CDR3 region has the DNA TGTGCCAGCAGCTTGACAGGGGGCCGCCCTTATAGCACAGATACGCAGTATTTT. The chain uses TRBV5-6 and TRBJ2-3, with TRBD1 identical over 9 bases. This CDR3 comprises 18 residues. The germline CDR1 and CDR2 sequences are SGHDT and YYEEEE. V dropped 1 base and J dropped 0; count of bases not matched to a gene: 9.

This chain uses TRBV7-9 with TRBJ2-6; 10 bases line up with TRBD1. The germline V gene encodes CDR1 SEHNR and CDR2 FQNEAQ (reference sequence). V gave up 3 bases and J gave up 4 bases; unmatched junction bases: 6. The CDR3 is 17 amino acids. The CDR3 bases are TGTGCCAGCAGCTTGACAGGGGGCGCGAGAGGGGCCAACGTCCTGACTTTC. Amino acids: CASSLTGGARGANVLTF.

This chain connects TRBV28 to TRBJ2-2, with D uncertain. The CDR3 sequence is 14 residues long. In germline, CDR1 is MDHEN, CDR2 SYDVKM. V lost 2 bases and J 3 bases, leaving 7 bases between the germline ends. The CDR3 loop is CASSLPGYTGELFF. CDR3 DNA: TGTGCCAGCAGTTTACCAGGATACACCGGGGAGCTGTTTTTT.

This clonotype was found a few times. The chain uses TRBV11-1 and TRBJ2-1; D might be TRBD2 (6 bases). CDR1 is SGHAT and CDR2 is FQDESV in the germline V gene (reference sequence). V dropped 2 bases and J dropped 9 bases, with 26 bases sitting between them. The CDR3 is made up of 18 amino acids. The CDR3 coding sequence is TGTGCCAGCAGCTTAATTCAACCCTTGACTGGGGGGAAGGCTGAGCAGTTCTTC. Protein product: CASSLIQPLTGGKAEQFF. Full variable domain (missing parts from reference TRBV11-1 and TRBJ2-1): EAEVAQSPRYKITEKSQAVAFWCDPISGHATLYWYRQILGQGPELLVQFQDESVVDDSQLPKDRFSAERLKGVDSTLKIQPAELGDSAMYLCASSLIQPLTGGKAEQFFGPGTRLTVL.

This chain links TRBV20-1 with TRBJ2-3, with 10 bases identical to TRBD2. Germline CDR1 reads DFQATT; CDR2 reads SNEGSKA (reference sequence). The CDR3 has 17 residues. The ends lost 6 bases at V and 0 bases at J; junction bases unmatched: 12. The CDR3, as DNA: TGCAGTGCCCCCCCTAGCGGGGGCTACCCTAGCACAGATACGCAGTATTTT. It encodes CSAPPSGGYPSTDTQYF.

This clonotype was counted ten times or more. J is TRBJ2-5 and V is TRBV20-1, with TRBD2 matching 8 bases. V shed 5 bases, J shed 4 bases, and the junction held 12 bases outside the gene matches. The CDR3 has 15 residues. The germline V gene encodes CDR1 DFQATT and CDR2 SNEGSKA (reference sequence). The CDR3 reads CSADHGGAGGETQYF. The DNA of the CDR3 is TGCAGTGCTGACCACGGGGGGGCCGGGGGAGAGACCCAGTACTTC.

This clonotype was detected only a few times. This chain connects TRBV29-1 to TRBJ1-1; 10 bases agree with TRBD1. This CDR3 contains 13 residues. CDR1 is SQVTM and CDR2 is ANQGSEA in the germline V gene. Losses at the gene ends were 7 bases for V and 1 base for J; bases not matched to a gene: 3. The CDR3 nucleotides are TGCAGCGCCGGGACAGGGGAGAACACTGAAGCTTTCTTT. This gives the protein CSAGTGENTEAFF.

In this sample, this clonotype turned up many times. The J gene is TRBJ2-3, the V gene TRBV14, with D perhaps being TRBD1 or TRBD2 (5 bases each). This CDR3 has 13 amino acids. V lost 4 bases and J lost 12, with 17 bases in between. In germline, CDR1 is SGHDN, CDR2 FVKESK. This chain's CDR3 is CASSREIRDLQYF. CDR3 sequence (DNA): TGTGCCAGCAGCCGCGAGATCCGGGACCTCCAGTATTTT.

This clonotype was counted many times. The chain is built from TRBV20-1 and TRBJ1-5, with TRBD1 as a possible D gene (5 bases). The V end was cut by 2 bases, the J end by 7 bases, with 21 bases between. Germline V gene data show CDR1 as DFQATT and CDR2 as SNEGSKA (reference sequence). The length of the CDR3 is 16 residues. The CDR3 protein is CSARPGTGLVRQPQHF. DNA of the CDR3: TGCAGTGCTAGACCCGGGACGGGACTGGTGAGGCAGCCCCAGCATTTT.

The V and J genes are TRBV20-1 and TRBJ2-2, with 9 nucleotides matching TRBD2. The CDR3 spans 16 residues. After removal of 3 bases from V and 4 bases from J, the junction contained 9 bases not matched to a gene. Germline V gene lookup returns CDR1 DFQATT and CDR2 SNEGSKA (reference sequence). The CDR3 nucleotides read TGCAGTGCTAGTTCCTTTGCGGGGGGGAGCACCGGGGAGCTGTTTTTT. It yields the protein CSASSFAGGSTGELFF.